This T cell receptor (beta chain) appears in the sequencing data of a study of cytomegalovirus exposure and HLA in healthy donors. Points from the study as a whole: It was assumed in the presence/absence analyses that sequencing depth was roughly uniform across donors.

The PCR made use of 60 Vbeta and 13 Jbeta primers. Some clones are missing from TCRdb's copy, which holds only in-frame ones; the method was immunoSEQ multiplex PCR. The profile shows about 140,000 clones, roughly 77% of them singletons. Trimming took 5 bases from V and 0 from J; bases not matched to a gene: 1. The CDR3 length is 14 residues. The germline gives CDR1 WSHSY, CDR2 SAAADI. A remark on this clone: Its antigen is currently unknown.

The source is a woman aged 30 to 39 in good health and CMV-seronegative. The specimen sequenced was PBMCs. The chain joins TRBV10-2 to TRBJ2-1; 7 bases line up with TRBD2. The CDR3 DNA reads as TGCGCCAGCAGTAAGCGGGGCTCCTACAATGAGCAGTTCTTC. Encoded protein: CASSKRGSYNEQFF.